This TCR beta chain was recorded in a study of OX40 agonist ivuxolimab in advanced cancers. Concerning the study at large: The costimulatory receptor OX40 (CD134) was targeted by ivuxolimab, a fully human IgG2 agonistic monoclonal antibody. Intravenous ivuxolimab was administered to patients every 2 weeks at six dose levels: 0.01, 0.1, 0.3, 1.5, 3 and 10 mg/kg. Of the roughly 50 dose-escalation patients, hepatocellular carcinoma was present in 19, melanoma in roughly 15, renal cell carcinoma in 9 and head and neck cancer in 9. A male proportion of approximately 83% and a mean age of approximately 62 years, ranging from roughly 23 to 80, were recorded for the dose-escalation cohort. Patients were allowed to have had prior anti-PD-1, anti-PD-L1 or anti-CTLA-4 therapy, and 40% of the dose-escalation patients had been treated with checkpoint inhibitors. Partial responses occurred in three dose-escalation patients: two with cutaneous melanoma and one with hepatocellular carcinoma. The point of sequencing TCRbeta in the periphery was to test whether ivuxolimab changed TCR sequence diversity and drove clonal T-cell expansion. The monotherapy dose-escalation portion (N of about 47 patients) of the phase I ivuxolimab trial is reported in the paper. Beyond this particular receptor, the publication reports: Clonal expansion of both CD4+ and CD8+ blood T cells was observed from baseline to week 6 at doses 0.1 to 3.0 mg/kg. On average, CD8+ T cells showed more expanded clones than CD4+ T cells after ivuxolimab. In the 0.1-3.0 mg/kg groups, partial responders had among the lowest normalized peripheral clonal expansion, particularly in CD8+ T cells. The antigen specificity of the clonally expanded peripheral T cells was not determined. Low levels of normalized T-cell clonal expansion were also seen in some patients who did not respond.

On this clone itself: The clone's antigen remains unknown. Base quality data are lacking; no much larger clone is found one base away.

Genomic DNA was extracted from sorted cells for sequencing of the TCRbeta CDR3 region. The immunoSEQ Assay was used for sequencing of TCRbeta CDR3 regions. As stored in TCRdb, this immuneACCESS dataset retains in-frame rearrangements with V and J assigned. A fraction of the clones does not appear; measured against another copy, unresolved V genes explain less than half of the discrepancy, and the remainder lacks a known reason. The table for this sample lists around 69,000 clones; about 85% of them were counted only once. The ten largest clones add up to 2.5% to 3.5% of the sample. The trial excluded patients who had a history of autoimmune disease or who were on systemic immunosuppression. Peripheral blood for TCR sequencing was drawn from every dose cohort at baseline, at cycle 4 day 1 and at cycle 7 day 1. The samples were drawn from a first-in-human, open-label, multicenter phase I dose-escalation trial of ivuxolimab. Adults with locally advanced or metastatic head and neck squamous cell, hepatocellular, melanoma or renal cell carcinoma were enrolled in the trial. Before TCR sequencing, CD4+ T cells and CD8+ T cells from peripheral blood were sorted into separate populations.

Via the germline V gene (reference sequence), CDR1 is SGHNT and CDR2 YYREEE. Inclusive of the bounding cysteine and phenylalanine, the CDR3 is 14 residues long. CDR3 DNA is the only sequence kept; it has 42 bases, read in frame from the first base. V was cut back by 1 base and J by 2 bases, leaving a gap of 9 bases between them. The sequence was obtained from an adult with an advanced solid tumor such as melanoma, head and neck, liver or kidney cancer. The sample was CD4+ or CD8+ T cells sorted from blood, taken in a trial of the OX40 agonist ivuxolimab. The V and J segments used are TRBV5-4 and TRBJ2-5, with the D gene not clear enough to name. The bases are TGTGCCAGCAGCTTGCAGCCCACTCAAGAGACCCAGTACTTC. This codes for CASSLQPTQETQYF.